Following are 12 T cell receptor beta chains from one sample sequenced in a study of beta chain features in type 1 diabetes. Study-level results: Across all four CD4+ subsets, people with type 1 diabetes showed modestly shorter TCRB CDR3s.

These receptors have no identified antigens. The authors reverse transcribed all of the isolated RNA, so sequencing captured expressed TCRB transcripts. Some clones are missing from TCRdb's copy, which holds only in-frame ones; the method was immunoSEQ multiplex PCR. Of about 170,000 clones listed, approximately 8% are singletons. Source material: central memory CD4+ T cells from blood. Every receptor here comes from a woman in her thirties or forties with type 1 diabetes.

In this sample, this clone turned up a few times. The gene calls are TRBV19 and TRBJ2-3; a possible D gene is TRBD2 (6 bases). CDR3 size: 16 residues. Germline lookup yields CDR1 LNHDA and CDR2 SQIVND (reference sequence). V was clipped by 3 bases and J by 6 bases, with 19 bases between them. Here the CDR3 DNA reads TGTGCCAGTAGTATGGGGTTTCGGAGCGGGCGGGATACGCAGTATTTT. Amino acids: CASSMGFRSGRDTQYF.

This chain connects TRBV7-8 to TRBJ2-6; D is uncertain. CDR3 length: 15 amino acids. Trimming took 2 bases from V and 4 from J, leaving 9 bases between them. Germline V gene data show CDR1 as SGHVS and CDR2 as FQNEAQ. The CDR3 region is CASSLLSSGANVLTF. DNA of the CDR3: TGTGCCAGCAGCTTATTGAGTTCCGGGGCCAACGTCCTGACTTTC.

The sample holds a few counts of this clone. Other DNA sequences in the sample encode the same CDR3. This chain links TRBV29-1 with TRBJ1-1; 7 bases match TRBD1. V was pared by 2 bases and J by 5 bases, with 5 bases of the junction left unmatched. Germline V gives CDR1 SQVTM, CDR2 ANQGSEA. The CDR3 runs 13 residues. The CDR3 DNA reads as TGCAGCGTTGAATCGGCAGGGGGGACTGAAGCTTTCTTT. Its protein is CSVESAGGTEAFF.

The V gene is TRBV18, the J gene TRBJ1-3; D ambiguous. The V gene's germline CDR1 is KGHSH and CDR2 LQKENI. Trimming removed 3 bases at V and 3 bases at J, with 12 bases between. CDR3 size: 15 residues. CDR3 amino acids: CASSPDTYLGNTIYF. CDR3 nucleotides: TGTGCCAGCTCACCCGACACGTACCTTGGAAACACCATATATTTT.

This clone turned up a few times. The chain recombines TRBV29-1 with TRBJ1-1; D uncertain. The germline V gene encodes CDR1 SQVTM and CDR2 ANQGSEA. V shed 0 bases and J shed 1 base, with 9 bases lying between them. This CDR3 region has 14 residues. The DNA of the CDR3 is TGCAGCGTTGAAGAAGGGCGGGGGAACACTGAAGCTTTCTTT. The encoded protein is CSVEEGRGNTEAFF.

The chain carries TRBV7-3 and TRBJ2-3; possibly TRBD2 for D (6 bases). The CDR3 has 14 residues. Deletions cut 1 base from V and 2 bases from J, with 7 bases between. Germline lookup yields CDR1 SGHTA and CDR2 FQGTGA. CDR3 nucleotides: TGTGCCAGCAGCTTAATAGCGGCCACAGATACGCAGTATTTT. Its protein product is CASSLIAATDTQYF.

The chain joins TRBV30 to TRBJ2-7; 7 nucleotides line up with TRBD2. J was trimmed by 3 bases and V by 2 bases; bases with no gene match: 1. This CDR3 spans 12 amino acids. The V gene's germline CDR1 is GTSNPN and CDR2 SVGIG (reference sequence). Here the CDR3 DNA reads TGTGCCTGGAGTAGGGACTACTACGAGCAGTACTTC. This sequence encodes CAWSRDYYEQYF.

This clone occurred a few times. The chain combines TRBV6-5 with TRBJ2-6; D is perhaps TRBD1 (5 bases). Germline CDR1 and CDR2: MNHEY and SVGAGI. The V end was cut by 7 bases, the J end by 7 bases, with 8 bases between. This CDR3 region has 12 residues. DNA for the CDR3: TGTGCCAGCACCGACAGTGCCAACGTCCTGACTTTC. This gives the protein CASTDSANVLTF.

This clone was found a few times. As DNA, the CDR3 is TGTGCCAGCAGTTACTCGACTCAGCGGGGTCCCGGGACGCAGTATTTT. Translated: CASSYSTQRGPGTQYF. This chain connects TRBV6-6 to TRBJ2-3, with 7 nucleotides matching TRBD2. There are 16 residues in the CDR3. V was pared by 0 bases and J by 9 bases, with 12 bases of the junction left unmatched. Germline CDR1 MNHNY, CDR2 SVGAGI (reference sequence).

This rearrangement joins TRBV7-2 to TRBJ2-5; weak D call: TRBD2 (6 bases). CDR3 size: 14 residues. Germline loops: CDR1 SGHTA, CDR2 FQGNSA. Trimming stripped 2 bases from V and 4 bases from J, with 11 bases between. In DNA, the CDR3 is TGTGCCAGCAGCTTAAGACTAGGATCAGAGACCCAGTACTTC. Protein sequence: CASSLRLGSETQYF.

This clone was recorded many times. The chain employs TRBV2 and TRBJ1-5, with unresolved D. The germline gives CDR1 SNHLY, CDR2 FYNNEI. The V end was cut by 5 bases, the J end by 5 bases, with 10 bases between. The CDR3 has 13 residues. The DNA for the CDR3 is TGTGCCAGCAGTAGGGTGAGGGATCAGCCCCAGCATTTT. Its translation is CASSRVRDQPQHF.

The chain links TRBV5-4 to TRBJ2-1; 8 bases are shared with TRBD1. The CDR3 runs to 18 residues. With 4 bases clipped from V and 9 bases from J, the junction kept 21 bases outside the gene matches. CDR1 and CDR2 (germline): SGHNT, YYREEE (reference sequence). The DNA of the CDR3 is TGTGCCAGCAGCATTGGTGGGGCAGGGGGCACCAAGGGAGGTGAGCAGTTCTTC. Translating gives CASSIGGAGGTKGGEQFF.